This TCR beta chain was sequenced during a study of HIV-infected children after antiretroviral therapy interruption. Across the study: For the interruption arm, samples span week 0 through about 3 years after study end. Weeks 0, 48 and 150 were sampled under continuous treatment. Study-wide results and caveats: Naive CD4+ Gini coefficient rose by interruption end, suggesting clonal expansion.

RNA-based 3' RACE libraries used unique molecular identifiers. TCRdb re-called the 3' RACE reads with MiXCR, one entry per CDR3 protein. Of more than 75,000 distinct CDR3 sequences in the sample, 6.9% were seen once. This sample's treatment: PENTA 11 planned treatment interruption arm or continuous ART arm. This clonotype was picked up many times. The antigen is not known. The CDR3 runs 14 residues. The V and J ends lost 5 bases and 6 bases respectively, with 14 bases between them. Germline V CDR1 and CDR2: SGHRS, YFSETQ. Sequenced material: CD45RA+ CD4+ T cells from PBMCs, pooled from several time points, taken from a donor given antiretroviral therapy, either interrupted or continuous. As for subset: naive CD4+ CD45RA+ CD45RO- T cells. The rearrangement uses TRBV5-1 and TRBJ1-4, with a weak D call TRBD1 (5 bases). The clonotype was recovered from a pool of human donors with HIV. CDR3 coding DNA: TGCGCCAGCAGTCCTTTGAGGGGCGATGAAAAACTGTTTTTT. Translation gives CASSPLRGDEKLFF.